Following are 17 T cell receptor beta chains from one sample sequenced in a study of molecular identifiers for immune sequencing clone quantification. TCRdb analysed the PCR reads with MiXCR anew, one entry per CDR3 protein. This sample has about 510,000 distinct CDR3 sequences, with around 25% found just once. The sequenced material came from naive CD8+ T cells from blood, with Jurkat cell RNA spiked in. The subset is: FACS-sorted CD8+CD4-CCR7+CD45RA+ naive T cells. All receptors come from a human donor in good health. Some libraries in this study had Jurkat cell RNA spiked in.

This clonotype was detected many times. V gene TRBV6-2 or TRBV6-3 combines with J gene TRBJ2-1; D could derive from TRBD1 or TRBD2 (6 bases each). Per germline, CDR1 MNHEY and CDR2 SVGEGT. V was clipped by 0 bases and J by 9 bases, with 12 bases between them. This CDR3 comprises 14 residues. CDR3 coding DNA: TGTGCCAGCAGTTACTCATCACAGGGAGGTGAGCAGTTCTTC. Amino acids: CASSYSSQGGEQFF.

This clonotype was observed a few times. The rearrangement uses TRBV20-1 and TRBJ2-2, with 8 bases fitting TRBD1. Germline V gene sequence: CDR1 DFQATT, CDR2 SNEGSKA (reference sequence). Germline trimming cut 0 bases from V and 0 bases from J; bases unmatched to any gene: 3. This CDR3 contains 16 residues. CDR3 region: CSARDPDRANTGELFF. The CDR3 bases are TGCAGTGCTAGAGATCCGGACAGGGCGAACACCGGGGAGCTGTTTTTT.

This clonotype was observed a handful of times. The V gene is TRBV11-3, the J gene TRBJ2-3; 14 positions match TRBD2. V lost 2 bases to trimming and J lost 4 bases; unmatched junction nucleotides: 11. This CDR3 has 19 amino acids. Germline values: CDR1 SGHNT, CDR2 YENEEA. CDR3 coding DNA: TGTGCCAGCAGCTTATCTTCGGGACTAGCGGGGGAGATGGCAGATACGCAGTATTTT. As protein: CASSLSSGLAGEMADTQYF.

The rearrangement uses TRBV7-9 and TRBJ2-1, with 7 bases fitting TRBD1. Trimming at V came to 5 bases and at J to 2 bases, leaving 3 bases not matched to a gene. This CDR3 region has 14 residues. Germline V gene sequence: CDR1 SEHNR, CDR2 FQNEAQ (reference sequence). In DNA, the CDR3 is TGTGCCAGCAGCGTTACAGGGGCCTACAATGAGCAGTTCTTC. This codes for CASSVTGAYNEQFF.

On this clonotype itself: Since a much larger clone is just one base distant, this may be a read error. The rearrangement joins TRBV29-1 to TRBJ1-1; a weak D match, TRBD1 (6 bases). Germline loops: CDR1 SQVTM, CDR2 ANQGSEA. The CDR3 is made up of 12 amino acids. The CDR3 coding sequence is TGCAGCGTTAAGCGGGGGGGCACTGGAGCTTTCTTT. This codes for CSVKRGGTGAFF.

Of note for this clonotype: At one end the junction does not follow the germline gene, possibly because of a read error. The CDR3 coding sequence is TGTGCCAGCAGCTCACGGACTAGCGGGGGGGGAAACATTCAGCACTTC. Translation: CASSSRTSGGGNIQHF. The chain recombines TRBV7-9 with TRBJ2-4; TRBD2 aligns across 15 bases. The V gene's germline CDR1 is SEHNR and CDR2 FQNEAQ (reference sequence). CDR3 length: 16 amino acids.

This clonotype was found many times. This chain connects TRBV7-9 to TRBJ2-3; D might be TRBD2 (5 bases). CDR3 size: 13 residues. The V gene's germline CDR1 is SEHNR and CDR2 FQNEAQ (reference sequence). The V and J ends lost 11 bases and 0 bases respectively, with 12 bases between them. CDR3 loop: CAGLYASTDTQYF. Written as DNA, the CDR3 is TGTGCCGGACTCTATGCTAGCACAGATACGCAGTATTTT.

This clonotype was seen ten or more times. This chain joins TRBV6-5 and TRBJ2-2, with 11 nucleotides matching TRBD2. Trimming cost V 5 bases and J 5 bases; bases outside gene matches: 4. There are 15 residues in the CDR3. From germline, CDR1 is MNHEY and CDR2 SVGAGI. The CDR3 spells CASSLAGGETGELFF. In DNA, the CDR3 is TGTGCCAGCAGTCTAGCGGGAGGTGAGACCGGGGAGCTGTTTTTT.

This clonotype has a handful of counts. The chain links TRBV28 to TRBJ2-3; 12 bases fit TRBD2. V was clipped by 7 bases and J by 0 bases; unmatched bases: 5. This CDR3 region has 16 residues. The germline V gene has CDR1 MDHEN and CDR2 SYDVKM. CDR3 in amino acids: CASTVGTSGSTDTQYF. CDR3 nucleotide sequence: TGTGCCAGCACCGTCGGGACTAGCGGGAGCACAGATACGCAGTATTTT.

This CDR3 is CASSQGLAVSYEQYF. The CDR3 DNA reads TGTGCCAGCAGCCAGGGACTAGCGGTCTCCTACGAGCAGTACTTC. The chain is built from TRBV27 and TRBJ2-7, with 11 bases aligning to TRBD2. Per the germline V gene, CDR1 is MNHEY and CDR2 is SMNVEV (reference sequence). This CDR3 has 15 amino acids. V shed 6 bases, J shed 0 bases, and the junction held 4 bases outside the gene matches.

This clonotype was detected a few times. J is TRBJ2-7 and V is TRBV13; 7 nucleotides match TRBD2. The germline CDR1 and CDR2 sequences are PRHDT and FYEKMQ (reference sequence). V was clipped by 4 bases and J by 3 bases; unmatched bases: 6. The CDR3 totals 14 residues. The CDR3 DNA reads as TGTGCCAGCAGCTCCATCGTAGCGGGCTACGAGCAGTACTTC. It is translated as CASSSIVAGYEQYF. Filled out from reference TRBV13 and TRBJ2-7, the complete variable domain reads AAGVIQSPRHLIKEKRETATLKCYPIPRHDTVYWYQQGPGQDPQFLISFYEKMQSDKGSIPDRFSAQQFSDYHSELNMSSLELGDSALYFCASSSIVAGYEQYFGPGTRLTVT.

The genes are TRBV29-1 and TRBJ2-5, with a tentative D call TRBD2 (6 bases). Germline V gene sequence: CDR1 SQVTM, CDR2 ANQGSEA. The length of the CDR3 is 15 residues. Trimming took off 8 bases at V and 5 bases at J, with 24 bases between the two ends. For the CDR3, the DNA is TGCAGCATGGTTTCTGGGGGGAGGCCTCACGAGACCCAGTACTTC. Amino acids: CSMVSGGRPHETQYF. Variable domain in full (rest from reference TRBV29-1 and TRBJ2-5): SAVISQKPSRDICQRGTSLTIQCQVDSQVTMMFWYRQQPGQSLTLIATANQGSEATYESGFVIDKFPISRPNLTFSTLTVSNMSPEDSSIYLCSMVSGGRPHETQYFGPGTRLLVL.

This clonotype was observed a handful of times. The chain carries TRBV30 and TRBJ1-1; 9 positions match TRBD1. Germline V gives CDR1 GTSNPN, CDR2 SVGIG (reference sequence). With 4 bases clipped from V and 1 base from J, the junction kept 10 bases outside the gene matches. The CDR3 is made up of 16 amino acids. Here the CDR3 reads CAWTPPYRGQNTEAFF. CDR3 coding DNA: TGTGCCTGGACCCCACCCTACAGGGGGCAGAACACTGAAGCTTTCTTT.

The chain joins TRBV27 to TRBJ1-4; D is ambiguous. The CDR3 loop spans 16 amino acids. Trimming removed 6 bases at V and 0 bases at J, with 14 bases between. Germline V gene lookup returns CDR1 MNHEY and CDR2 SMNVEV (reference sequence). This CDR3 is CASRPWTVATNEKLFF. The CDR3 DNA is TGTGCCAGCAGACCGTGGACTGTTGCAACTAATGAAAAACTGTTTTTT.

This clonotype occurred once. This chain's CDR3 is CACLPGIGQKETQYF. Written as DNA, the CDR3 is TGTGCCTGCCTACCAGGAATAGGACAGAAAGAGACCCAGTACTTC. This sequence joins TRBV30 and TRBJ2-5, with D perhaps TRBD1 (6 bases). The CDR3 covers 15 residues. Germline CDR1 GTSNPN, CDR2 SVGIG (reference sequence). V was shortened by 6 bases and J by 3 bases, with 20 bases between the two germline ends.

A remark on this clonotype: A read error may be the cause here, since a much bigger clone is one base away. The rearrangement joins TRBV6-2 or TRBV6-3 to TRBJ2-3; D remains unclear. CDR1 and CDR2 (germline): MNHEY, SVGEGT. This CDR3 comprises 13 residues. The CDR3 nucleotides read TGTGCCAGCAATGCGGACCACACAGATACGCGGTATTTT. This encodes CASNADHTDTRYF.

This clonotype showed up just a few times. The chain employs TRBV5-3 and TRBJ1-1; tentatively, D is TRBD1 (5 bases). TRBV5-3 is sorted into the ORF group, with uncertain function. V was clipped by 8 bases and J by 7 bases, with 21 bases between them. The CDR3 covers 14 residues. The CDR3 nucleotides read TGTGCCAGCAGCCCTAAACCGGACAACCGTGAAGCTTTCTTT. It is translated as CASSPKPDNREAFF.